This T cell receptor (beta chain) was documented in a study of T cell responses to AZD1222 COVID-19 vaccine. Background on the study: Investigators merged groups given second doses at roughly 4 or roughly 12 weeks.

TCRdb keeps only in-frame clones here, not all; method: immunoSEQ multiplex PCR. The data contain about 160,000 clones, approximately 94% of them singletons. Broader study findings: Repertoires were collected only later (after the peak T cell response had occurred).

The CDR3 covers 15 residues. After removal of 9 bases from V and 2 bases from J, the junction contained 9 bases not matched to a gene. From germline, CDR1 is SGHRS and CDR2 YFSETQ. Regarding this clone: Its antigen is unknown.

The source of this sequence is an adult in good health. Sample: peripheral blood, taken on day 0 of AZD1222 vaccination. V and J are TRBV5-1 and TRBJ2-1, with 9 bases identical to TRBD2. The CDR3 spells CATSPIAGAYNEQFF. CDR3 bases: TGCGCCACCTCTCCGATAGCGGGGGCCTACAATGAGCAGTTCTTC. Together with reference TRBV5-1 and TRBJ2-1, the CDR3 gives the full variable domain: KAGVTQTPRYLIKTRGQQVTLSCSPISGHRSVSWYQQTPGQGLQFLFEYFSETQRNKGNFPGRFSGRQFSNSRSEMNVSTLELGDSALYLCATSPIAGAYNEQFFGPGTRLTVL.